This record looks at one T cell receptor beta chain sequence and its context. Original analysis: The assay estimated nucleated cells by amplifying reference gene primers. Here immunoSEQ multiplex PCR was the method, and the copy in TCRdb shows in-frame clones only, minus some. From that table come the V and J calls and clone size; the DNA was used to work out D and trimming. The sample has about 220,000 clones; around nine tenths are singletons. J lost 4 bases, V lost 5 bases, and 11 bases had no gene match. This CDR3 spans 16 amino acids. Germline values: CDR1 LNHDA, CDR2 SQIVND (reference sequence). The sample comes from a study of blood T cell repertoires in COVID-19. The overall study: Sources were T cells, B-cell-depleted T cells, or PBMCs; the material itself was cDNA or gDNA.

Participants spanned ages roughly 18 to 90 years and resided in over 20 US areas. Participants' own reports of clinical history determined their cohort assignment. The source material was PBMCs or T cells enriched from blood (not recorded which). The V call is TRBV19, the J call TRBJ1-5, with TRBD1 matching over 7 bases. The clonotype was recovered from a woman in her forties or fifties with acute COVID-19. The CDR3 reads CASSVGTALGNQPQHF. The CDR3 DNA reads as TGTGCCAGTAGTGTAGGGACAGCCCTGGGGAATCAGCCCCAGCATTTT.